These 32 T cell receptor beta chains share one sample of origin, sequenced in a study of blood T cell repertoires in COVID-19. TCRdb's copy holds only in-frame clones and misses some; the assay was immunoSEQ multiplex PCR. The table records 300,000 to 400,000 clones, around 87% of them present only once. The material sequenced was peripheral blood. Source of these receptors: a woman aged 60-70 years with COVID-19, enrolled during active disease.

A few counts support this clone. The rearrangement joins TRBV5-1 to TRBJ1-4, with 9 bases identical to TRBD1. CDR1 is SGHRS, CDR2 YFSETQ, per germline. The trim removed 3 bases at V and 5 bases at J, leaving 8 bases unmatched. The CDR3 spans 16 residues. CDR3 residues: CASSSQPGQGNEKLFF. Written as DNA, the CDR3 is TGCGCCAGCAGCTCGCAACCGGGACAGGGCAATGAAAAACTGTTTTTT. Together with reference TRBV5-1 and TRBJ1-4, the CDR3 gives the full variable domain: KAGVTQTPRYLIKTRGQQVTLSCSPISGHRSVSWYQQTPGQGLQFLFEYFSETQRNKGNFPGRFSGRQFSNSRSEMNVSTLELGDSALYLCASSSQPGQGNEKLFFGSGTQLSVL.

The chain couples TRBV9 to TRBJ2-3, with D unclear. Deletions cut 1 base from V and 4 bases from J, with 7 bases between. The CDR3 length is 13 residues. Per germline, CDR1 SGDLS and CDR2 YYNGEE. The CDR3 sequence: CASSVSEPDTQYF. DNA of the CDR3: TGTGCCAGCAGCGTATCAGAACCAGATACGCAGTATTTT. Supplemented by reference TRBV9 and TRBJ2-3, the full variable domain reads DSGVTQTPKHLITATGQRVTLRCSPRSGDLSVYWYQQSLDQGLQFLIQYYNGEERAKGNILERFSAQQFPDLHSELNLSSLELGDSALYFCASSVSEPDTQYFGPGTRLTVL.

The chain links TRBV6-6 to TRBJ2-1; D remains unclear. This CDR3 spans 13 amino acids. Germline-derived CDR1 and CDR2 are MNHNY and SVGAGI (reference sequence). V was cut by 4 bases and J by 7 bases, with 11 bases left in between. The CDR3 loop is CASSSLPGNEQFF. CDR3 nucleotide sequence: TGTGCCAGCAGTTCCCTTCCCGGGAATGAGCAGTTCTTC.

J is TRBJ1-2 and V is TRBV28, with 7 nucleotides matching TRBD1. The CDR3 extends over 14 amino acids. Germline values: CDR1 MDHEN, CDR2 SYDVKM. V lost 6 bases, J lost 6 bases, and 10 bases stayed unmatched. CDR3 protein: CASSPYRGWDGYTF. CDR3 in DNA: TGTGCCAGCAGCCCCTACAGGGGATGGGATGGCTACACCTTC.

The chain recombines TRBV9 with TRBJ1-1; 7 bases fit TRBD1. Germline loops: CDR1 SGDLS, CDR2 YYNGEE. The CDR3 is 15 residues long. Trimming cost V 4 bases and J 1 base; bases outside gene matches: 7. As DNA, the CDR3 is TGTGCCAGCAGCCCCAGACAGGGAAAGAACACTGAAGCTTTCTTT. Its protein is CASSPRQGKNTEAFF.

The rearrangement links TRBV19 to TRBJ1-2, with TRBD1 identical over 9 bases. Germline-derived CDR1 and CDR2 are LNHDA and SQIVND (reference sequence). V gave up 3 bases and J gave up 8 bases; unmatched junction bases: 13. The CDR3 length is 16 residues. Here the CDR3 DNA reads TGTGCCAGTAGTATGAGGGGACAGGGCGCCTTGGGAGGCTACACCTTC. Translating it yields CASSMRGQGALGGYTF.

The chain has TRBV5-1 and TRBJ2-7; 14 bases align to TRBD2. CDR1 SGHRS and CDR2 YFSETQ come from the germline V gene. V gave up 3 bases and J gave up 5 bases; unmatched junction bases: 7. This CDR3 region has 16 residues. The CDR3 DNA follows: TGCGCCAGCAGCTACCGGACTAGCGGGGGGATGAACGAGCAGTACTTC. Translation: CASSYRTSGGMNEQYF.

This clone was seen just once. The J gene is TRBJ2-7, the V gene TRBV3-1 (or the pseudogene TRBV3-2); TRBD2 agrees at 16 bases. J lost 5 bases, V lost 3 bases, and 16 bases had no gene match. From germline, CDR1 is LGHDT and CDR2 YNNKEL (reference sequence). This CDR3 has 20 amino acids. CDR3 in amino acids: CASSHLLPGTSGGARDEQYF. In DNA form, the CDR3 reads TGTGCCAGCAGCCATCTACTCCCCGGGACTAGCGGGGGGGCCCGGGACGAGCAGTACTTC.

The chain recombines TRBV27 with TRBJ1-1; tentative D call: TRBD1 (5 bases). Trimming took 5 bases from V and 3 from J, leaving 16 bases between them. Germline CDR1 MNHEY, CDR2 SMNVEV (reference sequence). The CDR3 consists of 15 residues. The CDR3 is CASSQHQGGDTEAFF. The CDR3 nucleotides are TGTGCCAGCAGTCAACACCAGGGCGGTGACACTGAAGCTTTCTTT.

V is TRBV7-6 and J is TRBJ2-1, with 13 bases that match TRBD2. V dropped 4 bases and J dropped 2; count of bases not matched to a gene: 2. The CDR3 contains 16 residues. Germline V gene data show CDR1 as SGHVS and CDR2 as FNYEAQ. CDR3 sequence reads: CASSYGLAGAYNEQFF. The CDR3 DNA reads TGTGCCAGCAGCTACGGACTAGCGGGGGCCTACAATGAGCAGTTCTTC.

CDR3 nucleotide sequence: TGTGCCAGCAGACTTGCGACAGGGGATAACAATGAGCAGTTCTTC. The encoded protein is CASRLATGDNNEQFF. This rearrangement joins TRBV5-5 to TRBJ2-1, with 8 bases fitting TRBD1. CDR3 length: 15 residues. The germline V gene encodes CDR1 SGHKS and CDR2 YYEKEE (reference sequence). The V and J ends lost 5 bases and 5 bases, in that order; junction bases with no gene match: 9.

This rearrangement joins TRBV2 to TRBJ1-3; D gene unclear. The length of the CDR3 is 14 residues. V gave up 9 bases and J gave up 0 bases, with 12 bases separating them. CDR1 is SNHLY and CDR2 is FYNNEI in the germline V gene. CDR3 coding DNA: TGTGCCAGTGTGGGCGACCACTCTGGAAACACCATATATTTT. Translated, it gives CASVGDHSGNTIYF.

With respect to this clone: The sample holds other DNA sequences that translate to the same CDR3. In nucleotides, the CDR3 is TGTGCCAGCAGCTCAGGACAGGGCTATGGCTACACCTTC. Its protein is CASSSGQGYGYTF. This chain uses TRBV7-9 with TRBJ1-2; 8 bases line up with TRBD1. There are 13 residues in the CDR3. CDR1 is SEHNR and CDR2 is FQNEAQ in the germline V gene (reference sequence). The V gene end was trimmed by 4 bases and the J gene end by 4 bases; junction bases not matched to a gene: 2.

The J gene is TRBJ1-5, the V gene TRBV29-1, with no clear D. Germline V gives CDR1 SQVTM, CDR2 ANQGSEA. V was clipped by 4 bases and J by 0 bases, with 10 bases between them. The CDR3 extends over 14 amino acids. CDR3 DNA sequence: TGCAGCGTTGTGGCGGGTTATAGCAATCAGCCCCAGCATTTT. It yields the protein CSVVAGYSNQPQHF. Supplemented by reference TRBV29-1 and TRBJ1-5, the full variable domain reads SAVISQKPSRDICQRGTSLTIQCQVDSQVTMMFWYRQQPGQSLTLIATANQGSEATYESGFVIDKFPISRPNLTFSTLTVSNMSPEDSSIYLCSVVAGYSNQPQHFGDGTRLSIL.

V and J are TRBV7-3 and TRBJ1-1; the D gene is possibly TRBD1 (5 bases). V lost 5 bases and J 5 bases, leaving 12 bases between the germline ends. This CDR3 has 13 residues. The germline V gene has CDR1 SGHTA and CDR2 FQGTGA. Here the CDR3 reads CASSAGPVTEAFF. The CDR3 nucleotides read TGTGCCAGCAGCGCAGGGCCTGTTACTGAAGCTTTCTTT. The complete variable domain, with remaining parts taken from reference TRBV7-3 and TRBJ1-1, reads GAGVSQTPSNKVTEKGKYVELRCDPISGHTALYWYRQSLGQGPEFLIYFQGTGAADDSGLPNDRFFAVRPEGSVSTLKIQRTERGDSAVYLCASSAGPVTEAFFGQGTRLTVV.

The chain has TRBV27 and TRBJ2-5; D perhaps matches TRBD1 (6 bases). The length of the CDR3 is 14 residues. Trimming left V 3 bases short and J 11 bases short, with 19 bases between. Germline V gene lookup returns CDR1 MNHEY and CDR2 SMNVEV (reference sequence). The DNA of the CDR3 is TGTGCCAGCAGTTTGAGGGACACCTATGGAGCTCAGTACTTC. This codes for CASSLRDTYGAQYF.

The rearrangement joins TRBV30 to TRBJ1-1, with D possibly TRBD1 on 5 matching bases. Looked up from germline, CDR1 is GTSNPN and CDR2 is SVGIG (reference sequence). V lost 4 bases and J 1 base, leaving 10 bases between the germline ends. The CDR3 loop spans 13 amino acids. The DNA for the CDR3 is TGTGCCTGGAACAGGAGAGCGAACACTGAAGCTTTCTTT. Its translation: CAWNRRANTEAFF.

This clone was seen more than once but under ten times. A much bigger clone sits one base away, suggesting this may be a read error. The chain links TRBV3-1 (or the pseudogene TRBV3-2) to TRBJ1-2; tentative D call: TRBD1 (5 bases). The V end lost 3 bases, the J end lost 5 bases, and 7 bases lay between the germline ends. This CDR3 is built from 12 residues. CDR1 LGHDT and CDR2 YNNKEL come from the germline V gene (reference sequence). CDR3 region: CASSQEGYGYTF. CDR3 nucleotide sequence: TGTGCCAGCAGCCAGGAGGGGTATGGCTACACCTTC.

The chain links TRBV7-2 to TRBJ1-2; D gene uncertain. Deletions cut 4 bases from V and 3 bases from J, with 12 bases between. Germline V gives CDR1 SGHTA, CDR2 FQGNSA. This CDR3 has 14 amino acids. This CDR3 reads CASSSLDGYYGYTF. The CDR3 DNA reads TGTGCCAGCAGCTCCCTAGACGGGTACTATGGCTACACCTTC.

CDR3 sequence: CASSLGRTNTGELFF. For the CDR3, the DNA is TGTGCCAGCAGCTTAGGGCGGACGAACACCGGGGAGCTGTTTTTT. The J gene is TRBJ2-2, the V gene TRBV7-9, with D unclear. Germline-derived CDR1 and CDR2 are SEHNR and FQNEAQ (reference sequence). Trimming removed 1 base from V and 0 bases from J, with 6 bases in between. The CDR3 totals 15 residues.

The CDR3 nucleotides read TGTGCCAGCAGTCGTAGTCCCCTGGGGGGATACAATGAGCAGTTCTTC. Protein sequence: CASSRSPLGGYNEQFF. V gene TRBV7-8 combines with J gene TRBJ2-1; the D gene is possibly TRBD2 (6 bases). Per the germline V gene, CDR1 is SGHVS and CDR2 is FQNEAQ. The CDR3 length is 16 residues. V was pared by 6 bases and J by 4 bases, with 19 bases between.

CDR3 nucleotides: TGTGCCAGCAGCTACAGGGACACAGGGTCTGGAAACACCATATATTTT. This translates into CASSYRDTGSGNTIYF. The J gene is TRBJ1-3, the V gene TRBV6-5; a possible D gene is TRBD1 (6 bases). The germline V gene encodes CDR1 MNHEY and CDR2 SVGAGI. Trimming took off 6 bases at V and 1 base at J, with 16 bases between the two ends. CDR3 size: 16 residues.

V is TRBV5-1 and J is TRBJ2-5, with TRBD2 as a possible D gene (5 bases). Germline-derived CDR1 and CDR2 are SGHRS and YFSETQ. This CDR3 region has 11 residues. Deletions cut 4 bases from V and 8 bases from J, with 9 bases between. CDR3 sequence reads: CASSSPGTQYF. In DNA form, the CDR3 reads TGCGCCAGCAGCAGTCCGGGAACCCAGTACTTC.

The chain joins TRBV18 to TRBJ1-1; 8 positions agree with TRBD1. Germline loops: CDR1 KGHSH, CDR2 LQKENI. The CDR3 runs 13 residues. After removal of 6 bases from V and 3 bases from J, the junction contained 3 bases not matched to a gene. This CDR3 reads CASSLTGDTEAFF. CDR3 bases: TGTGCCAGCTCGCTGACAGGGGACACTGAAGCTTTCTTT.

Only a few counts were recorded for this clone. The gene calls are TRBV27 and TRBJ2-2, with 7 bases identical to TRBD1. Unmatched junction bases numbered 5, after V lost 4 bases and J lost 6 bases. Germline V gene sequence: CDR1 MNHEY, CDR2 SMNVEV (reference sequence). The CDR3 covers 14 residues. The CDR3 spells CASSSLTGSGELFF. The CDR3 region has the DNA TGTGCCAGCAGTTCGTTGACAGGGTCCGGGGAGCTGTTTTTT.

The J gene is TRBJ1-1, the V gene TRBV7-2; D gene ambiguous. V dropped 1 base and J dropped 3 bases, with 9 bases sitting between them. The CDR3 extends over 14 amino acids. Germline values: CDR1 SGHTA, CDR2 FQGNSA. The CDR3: CASSLGSTYTEAFF. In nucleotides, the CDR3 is TGTGCCAGCAGCTTAGGGAGCACGTACACTGAAGCTTTCTTT.

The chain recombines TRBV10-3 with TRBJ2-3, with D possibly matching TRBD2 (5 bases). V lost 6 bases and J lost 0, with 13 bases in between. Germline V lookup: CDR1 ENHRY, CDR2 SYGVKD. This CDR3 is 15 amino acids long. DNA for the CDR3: TGTGCCATCAGCGGCGGCGGGCTCAGCACAGATACGCAGTATTTT. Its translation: CAISGGGLSTDTQYF.

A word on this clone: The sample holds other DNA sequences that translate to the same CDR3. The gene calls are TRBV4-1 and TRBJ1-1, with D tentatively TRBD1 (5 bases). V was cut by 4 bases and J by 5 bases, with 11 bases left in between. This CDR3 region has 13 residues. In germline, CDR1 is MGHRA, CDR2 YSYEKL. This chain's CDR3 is CASSLQGGTEAFF. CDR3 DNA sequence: TGCGCCAGCAGCCTTCAGGGAGGGACTGAAGCTTTCTTT.

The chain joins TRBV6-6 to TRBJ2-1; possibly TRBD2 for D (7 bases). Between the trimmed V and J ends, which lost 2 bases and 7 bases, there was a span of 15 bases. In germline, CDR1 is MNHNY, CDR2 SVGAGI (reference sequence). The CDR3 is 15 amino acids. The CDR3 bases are TGTGCCAGCAGTTACAACCGGGGGGCGGTTAATGAGCAGTTCTTC. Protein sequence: CASSYNRGAVNEQFF.

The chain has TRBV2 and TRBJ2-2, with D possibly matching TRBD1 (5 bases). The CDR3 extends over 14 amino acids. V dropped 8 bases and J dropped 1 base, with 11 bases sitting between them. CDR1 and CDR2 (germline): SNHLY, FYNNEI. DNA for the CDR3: TGTGCCAGCGTTGAAAGGGGGAACACCGGGGAGCTGTTTTTT. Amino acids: CASVERGNTGELFF.

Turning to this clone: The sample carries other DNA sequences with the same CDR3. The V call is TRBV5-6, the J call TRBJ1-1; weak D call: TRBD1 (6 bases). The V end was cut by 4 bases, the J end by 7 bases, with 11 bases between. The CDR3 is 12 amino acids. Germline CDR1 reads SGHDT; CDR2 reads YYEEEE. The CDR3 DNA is TGTGCCAGCAGCCCCGGACAGCTTGAAGCTTTCTTT. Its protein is CASSPGQLEAFF.

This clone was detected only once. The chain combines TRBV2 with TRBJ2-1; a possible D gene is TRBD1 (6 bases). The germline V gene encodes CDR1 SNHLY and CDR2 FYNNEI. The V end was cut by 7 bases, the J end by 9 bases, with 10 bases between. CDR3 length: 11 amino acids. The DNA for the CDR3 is TGTGCCAGCAACAGGGCGACTGAGCAGTTCTTC. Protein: CASNRATEQFF.